This TCR beta chain comes out of a study of PD-1 blockade in classical Hodgkin lymphoma. Study results and limitations: Some patients began nivolumab under 1 year after ASCT. These patients were excluded from later analyses.

Profiled with immunoSEQ multiplex PCR; TCRdb holds only in-frame clones, not every one. The sample lists tens of thousands of clones, about two thirds occurring once. Concerning this clone: Antigen unknown.

Patients all relapsed after autologous stem cell transplantation, and there was variation in brentuximab vedotin exposure. The CDR3 has 14 amino acids. The V and J ends lost 6 bases and 6 bases respectively, with 16 bases between them. Germline-derived CDR1 and CDR2 are MNHNS and SASEGT. The sequence derives from a human donor with classical Hodgkin lymphoma. Material: peripheral blood mononuclear cells (PBMCs), obtained before the second cycle of nivolumab. V is TRBV6-1 and J is TRBJ2-3, with D possibly called TRBD1 or TRBD2 (6 bases each). This chain's CDR3 is CASRRRGPSDTQYF. The CDR3 DNA reads as TGTGCCAGCAGGCGACGGGGGCCGAGCGATACGCAGTATTTT.